This TCR beta chain was sequenced in a study of T cell responses to AZD1222 COVID-19 vaccine. Using immunoSEQ multiplex PCR, the repertoire was profiled, and TCRdb retains in-frame clones only, with some absent. The table has over 100,000 clones, around 83% seen once. This clone was seen only once. Its cognate antigen is unknown. The CDR3 has 16 residues. Trimming took off 1 base at V and 4 bases at J, with 15 bases between the two ends. Germline lookup yields CDR1 SGHRS and CDR2 YFSETQ. Findings and limits, study-wide: Compared with day 0, the breadth and depth of the Spike-specific TCR repertoire rose significantly after two doses of AZD1222. Among vaccine-associated CD4 TCRs, coverage spanned spike, with dominance at 160-218 and 743-854. Baseline seropositivity characterized only six AZD1222 recipients. Clonal diversity may have been underestimated, and the donors were mostly white British, with more females than males.

The rearrangement links TRBV5-1 to TRBJ2-1, with D possibly TRBD2 on 6 matching bases. Material: peripheral blood, obtained on day 0 of AZD1222 vaccination. The TCR was taken from an adult in good health. CDR3 amino acids: CASSLMGGMAYNEQFF. DNA of the CDR3: TGCGCCAGCAGCTTGATGGGCGGGATGGCATACAATGAGCAGTTCTTC.